This T cell receptor (beta chain) was identified in a study of T cells in Graves' hyperthyroidism and ophthalmopathy. J lost 6 bases, V lost 2 bases, and 4 bases had no gene match. This CDR3 contains 14 residues. Germline CDR1 and CDR2: SGHTA and FQGNSA. RNA transcripts served as the template for amplifying TCR beta CDR3 regions. The primer set for the first-round RT-PCR of the TCR CDR3 was HTBI. TCRdb processed the multiplex PCR reads anew with MiXCR; each CDR3 protein has one entry. The data show approximately 400,000 distinct CDR3 sequences, with less than 20% seen just once and around a quarter held by the top ten. When hyperthyroidism was first diagnosed, the blood sample was taken, preceding any ophthalmopathy symptoms.

V is TRBV7-2 and J is TRBJ2-3, with TRBD2 identical over 8 bases. Sequencing was performed on blood. This TCR derives from a woman between 18 and 29 years old with Graves' hyperthyroidism that later progressed to Graves' ophthalmopathy. The CDR3 nucleotides read TGTGCCAGCAGCTTAAGACTAGCGACGGATACGCAGTATTTT. It encodes CASSLRLATDTQYF.